These T cell receptor beta chains were read from a single sample in a study of blood T cell repertoires in COVID-19. This table comes from immunoSEQ multiplex PCR, and its TCRdb copy is limited to in-frame clones, with some not included. The repertoire consists of fewer than 200,000 clones, with roughly four fifths occurring once and the leading ten covering roughly 10%. The source material was peripheral blood. The receptors derive from a man in his 70s with active or convalescent COVID-19. CDR3s include the opening cysteine and the closing phenylalanine or tryptophan. Fields, in order: CDR3 DNA, CDR3 protein, V gene, D gene, J gene, clone size. D genes are given only for firm matches. The size of a clone is reported for some rows only, either as once, few or many, or as a class for expanded clones.

CDR3nt: TGCAGTGCTAGGACTGGTCCCCGGCTGTTTTTT
CDR3aa: CSARTGPRLFF
v_gene: TRBV20-1
d_gene: -
j_gene: TRBJ1-4
abundance: once

CDR3nt: TGTGCCAGCTCACCAGCCGGGATTCTCTATGGCTACACCTTC
CDR3aa: CASSPAGILYGYTF
v_gene: TRBV18
d_gene: -
j_gene: TRBJ1-2
abundance: -

CDR3nt: TGTGCCAGCAGGGAACAGGGGACTAAAAGCACAGATACGCAGTATTTT
CDR3aa: CASREQGTKSTDTQYF
v_gene: TRBV6-1
d_gene: -
j_gene: TRBJ2-3
abundance: -

CDR3nt: TGCGCCAGCAGCACCCTCGCGGGAGGGCCAAGGTATTCACCAGATACGCAGTATTTT
CDR3aa: CASSTLAGGPRYSPDTQYF
v_gene: TRBV5-1
d_gene: TRBD2
j_gene: TRBJ2-3
abundance: -

CDR3nt: TGTGCCACCAGCAGAGATCGGTTAGCGGGAGCCCAGCATACGCAGTATTTT
CDR3aa: CATSRDRLAGAQHTQYF
v_gene: TRBV15
d_gene: TRBD2
j_gene: TRBJ2-3
abundance: -

CDR3nt: TGTGCCAGCTCATACGACAGGGCCTACTATAATTCACCCCTCCACTTT
CDR3aa: CASSYDRAYYNSPLHF
v_gene: TRBV18
d_gene: TRBD1
j_gene: TRBJ1-6
abundance: -

CDR3nt: TGTGCCAGCTCACCTATCGGGACAGGGCGGACCGGGGAGCTGTTTTTT
CDR3aa: CASSPIGTGRTGELFF
v_gene: TRBV18
d_gene: TRBD1
j_gene: TRBJ2-2
abundance: -

CDR3nt: TGTGCCAGCAGTTTATTACCACGGGGGGACCAAGAGACCCAGTACTTC
CDR3aa: CASSLLPRGDQETQYF
v_gene: TRBV28
d_gene: TRBD2
j_gene: TRBJ2-5
abundance: -

CDR3nt: TGTGCCAGCAGTCTCAAGGGGGTGCAGTACTTC
CDR3aa: CASSLKGVQYF
v_gene: TRBV12-3/TRBV12-4
d_gene: -
j_gene: TRBJ2-7
abundance: -

CDR3nt: TGTGCCAGCAGTGTTCAGGGCACCGGGGAGCTGTTTTTT
CDR3aa: CASSVQGTGELFF
v_gene: TRBV2
d_gene: -
j_gene: TRBJ2-2
abundance: -

CDR3nt: TGTGCCGCGGCAGACAGGGGGGGCCCTGAAAAACTGTTTTTT
CDR3aa: CAAADRGGPEKLFF
v_gene: TRBV6-5
d_gene: TRBD1
j_gene: TRBJ1-4
abundance: -

CDR3nt: TGTGCCAGCTCACCCTCCGCGGGGCGGACTGAGACCCAGTACTTC
CDR3aa: CASSPSAGRTETQYF
v_gene: TRBV18
d_gene: -
j_gene: TRBJ2-5
abundance: -

CDR3nt: TGCGCCAGCAGCTCCCGGACAGGACGCACTGAAGCTTTCTTT
CDR3aa: CASSSRTGRTEAFF
v_gene: TRBV5-1
d_gene: TRBD1
j_gene: TRBJ1-1
abundance: -

CDR3nt: TGCAGTGCTGGCCAAAAAAACATTCAGTACTTC
CDR3aa: CSAGQKNIQYF
v_gene: TRBV20-1
d_gene: -
j_gene: TRBJ2-4
abundance: -

CDR3nt: TGCGCCAGCAGCCAAGACCCCCCGCGACAGGGACATGAAAAACTGTTTTTT
CDR3aa: CASSQDPPRQGHEKLFF
v_gene: TRBV4-3
d_gene: TRBD1
j_gene: TRBJ1-4
abundance: few

CDR3nt: TGTGCCAGCTCACCCTTAGGGGGAAGCTCCTACGAGCAGTACTTC
CDR3aa: CASSPLGGSSYEQYF
v_gene: TRBV18
d_gene: -
j_gene: TRBJ2-7
abundance: -

CDR3nt: TGTGCCAGTGGGGACAGGGGCGTCGGCACAGATACGCAGTATTTT
CDR3aa: CASGDRGVGTDTQYF
v_gene: TRBV19
d_gene: TRBD1
j_gene: TRBJ2-3
abundance: -

CDR3nt: TGTGCCAGCAGCCAAGGGCAGGCGACTGGAAACACCATATATTTT
CDR3aa: CASSQGQATGNTIYF
v_gene: TRBV3-1/TRBV3-2
d_gene: -
j_gene: TRBJ1-3
abundance: many

CDR3nt: TGTGCCAGCAGTGAAAAGGGAGGGGATGGCTACACCTTC
CDR3aa: CASSEKGGDGYTF
v_gene: TRBV2
d_gene: -
j_gene: TRBJ1-2
abundance: -

CDR3nt: TGTGCCAGCAGCTTAGACGCTCGACAGGGTGCGGGCTACACCTTC
CDR3aa: CASSLDARQGAGYTF
v_gene: TRBV7-9
d_gene: TRBD1
j_gene: TRBJ1-2
abundance: -

CDR3nt: TGTGCCAGCAGTTCGGACAGGGACGGGACCCAGTACTTC
CDR3aa: CASSSDRDGTQYF
v_gene: TRBV6-2/TRBV6-3
d_gene: TRBD1
j_gene: TRBJ2-5
abundance: -

CDR3nt: TGTGCCACCAGCAGAGATCGGGGAGGTGGGCACCGGGACAGGGACAATCAGCCCCAGCATTTT
CDR3aa: CATSRDRGGGHRDRDNQPQHF
v_gene: TRBV15
d_gene: TRBD1
j_gene: TRBJ1-5
abundance: -

CDR3nt: TGTGCCAGCAGCCAAGGGGACAGGGGGATAGGGGAGACCCAGTACTTC
CDR3aa: CASSQGDRGIGETQYF
v_gene: TRBV7-9
d_gene: TRBD1
j_gene: TRBJ2-5
abundance: -

CDR3nt: TGTGCCAGCAGCGTAGCGGCAGGGGGAACGAGTGAAGCTTTCTTT
CDR3aa: CASSVAAGGTSEAFF
v_gene: TRBV9
d_gene: TRBD1
j_gene: TRBJ1-1
abundance: -

CDR3nt: TGTGCCAGCAGTACCGCGACAGGGATGAACTATGGCTACACCTTC
CDR3aa: CASSTATGMNYGYTF
v_gene: TRBV6-6
d_gene: TRBD1
j_gene: TRBJ1-2
abundance: -

CDR3nt: TGCGCCAGCAGCTTTTCCATAGCGGGAGTAGGCAATGAGCAGTTCTTC
CDR3aa: CASSFSIAGVGNEQFF
v_gene: TRBV5-1
d_gene: TRBD2
j_gene: TRBJ2-1
abundance: -

CDR3nt: TGTGCCAGCAGATCAGCGGGAGTCGGCTCCTACGAGCAGTACTTC
CDR3aa: CASRSAGVGSYEQYF
v_gene: TRBV27
d_gene: TRBD2
j_gene: TRBJ2-7
abundance: -

CDR3nt: TGCAGCGTAGAACAGGGATCCTATGGCTACACCTTC
CDR3aa: CSVEQGSYGYTF
v_gene: TRBV29-1
d_gene: -
j_gene: TRBJ1-2
abundance: -

CDR3nt: TGTGCCAGCAGCAGGGGGAACACTGAAGCTTTCTTT
CDR3aa: CASSRGNTEAFF
v_gene: TRBV3-1/TRBV3-2
d_gene: -
j_gene: TRBJ1-1
abundance: few

CDR3nt: TGTGCCAGCAGTACCTACCGGGACATCACAGATACGCAGTATTTT
CDR3aa: CASSTYRDITDTQYF
v_gene: TRBV6-2/TRBV6-3
d_gene: -
j_gene: TRBJ2-3
abundance: -

CDR3nt: TGTGCCAGCAGGGTCCTCGGGGGGGCTAATGAGCAGTTCTTC
CDR3aa: CASRVLGGANEQFF
v_gene: TRBV13
d_gene: TRBD2
j_gene: TRBJ2-1
abundance: once

CDR3nt: TGCGCCAGCAGCCCCGGGACTAGCGGGAGGAGGGTCGAGACCCAGTACTTC
CDR3aa: CASSPGTSGRRVETQYF
v_gene: TRBV5-1
d_gene: TRBD2
j_gene: TRBJ2-5
abundance: once

CDR3nt: TGCGCCAGCAGCTTAACCGGGTCAAACACCGGGGAGCTGTTTTTT
CDR3aa: CASSLTGSNTGELFF
v_gene: TRBV5-1
d_gene: -
j_gene: TRBJ2-2
abundance: -

CDR3nt: TGTGCCAGCAGTGCAAGCGGGGGGCCCTTCTACGAGCAGTACTTC
CDR3aa: CASSASGGPFYEQYF
v_gene: TRBV25-1
d_gene: TRBD2
j_gene: TRBJ2-7
abundance: once

CDR3nt: TGTGCCAGCAGTCTCCAGACTGGCACTGAAGCTTTCTTT
CDR3aa: CASSLQTGTEAFF
v_gene: TRBV12-3/TRBV12-4
d_gene: -
j_gene: TRBJ1-1
abundance: -

CDR3nt: TGTGCCAGCAGTTTAGATGGGCTGGGCAATCAGCCCCAGCATTTT
CDR3aa: CASSLDGLGNQPQHF
v_gene: TRBV27
d_gene: -
j_gene: TRBJ1-5
abundance: -

CDR3nt: TGTGCCAGTAGTATAGGCGGGAGGGCCGGCGGGGAGCTGTTTTTT
CDR3aa: CASSIGGRAGGELFF
v_gene: TRBV19
d_gene: TRBD2
j_gene: TRBJ2-2
abundance: -

CDR3nt: TGCAGCGTTGAAGGTTCCGGTGGGACTCACTATGGCTACACCTTC
CDR3aa: CSVEGSGGTHYGYTF
v_gene: TRBV29-1
d_gene: -
j_gene: TRBJ1-2
abundance: -

CDR3nt: TGTGCCTGGAGTGAGCAGGCATCCTCAGAAAAACTGTTTTTT
CDR3aa: CAWSEQASSEKLFF
v_gene: TRBV30
d_gene: -
j_gene: TRBJ1-4
abundance: -